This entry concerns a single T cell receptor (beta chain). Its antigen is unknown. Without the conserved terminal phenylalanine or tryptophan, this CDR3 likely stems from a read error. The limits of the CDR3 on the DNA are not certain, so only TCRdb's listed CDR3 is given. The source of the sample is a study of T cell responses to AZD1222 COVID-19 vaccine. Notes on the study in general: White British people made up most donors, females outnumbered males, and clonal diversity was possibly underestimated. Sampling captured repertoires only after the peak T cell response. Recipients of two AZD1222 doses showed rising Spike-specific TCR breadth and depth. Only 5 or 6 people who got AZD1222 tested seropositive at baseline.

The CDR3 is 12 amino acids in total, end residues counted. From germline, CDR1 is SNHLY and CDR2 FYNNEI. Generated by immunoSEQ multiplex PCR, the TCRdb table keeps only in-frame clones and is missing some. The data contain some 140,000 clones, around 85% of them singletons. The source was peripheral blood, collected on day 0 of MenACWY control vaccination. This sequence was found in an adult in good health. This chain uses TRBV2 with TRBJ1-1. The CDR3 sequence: CASSERSPRGPL.